A single sample gave rise to the 14 T cell receptor beta chains below, sequenced in a study of blood T cell repertoires in COVID-19. Clones were sequenced by immunoSEQ multiplex PCR, and TCRdb holds only the in-frame ones, with some missing. Among 150,000 to 200,000 clones listed, roughly three quarters were seen once. The sequencing input was peripheral blood. These receptors all stem from a middle-aged woman with COVID-19, enrolled during active disease.

This clone was detected only once. The CDR3 sequence is CASSFGGRTEEQYF. Here the CDR3 DNA reads TGTGCCAGCAGCTTCGGCGGGAGGACGGAAGAGCAGTACTTC. J is TRBJ2-7 and V is TRBV7-7; 8 positions match TRBD2. This CDR3 comprises 14 residues. The germline gives CDR1 SSHAT, CDR2 FNYEAQ (reference sequence). Losses at the gene ends were 3 bases for V and 7 bases for J; bases not matched to a gene: 8.

The J gene is TRBJ2-1, the V gene TRBV25-1; 7 bases are shared with TRBD2. V was clipped by 3 bases and J by 9 bases; unmatched bases: 8. Germline V gene data show CDR1 as MGHDK and CDR2 as SYGVNS. CDR3 length: 14 amino acids. DNA of the CDR3: TGTGCCAGCAGTGAGACGGGAGGTTCTAGTGAGCAGTTCTTC. Residues: CASSETGGSSEQFF.

The rearrangement uses TRBV18 and TRBJ2-7, with 11 bases aligning to TRBD1. The germline V gene has CDR1 KGHSH and CDR2 LQKENI. V shed 6 bases, J shed 4 bases, and the junction held 8 bases outside the gene matches. The CDR3 covers 15 residues. This CDR3 is CASSLIGTGGYEQYF. In DNA form, the CDR3 reads TGTGCCAGCTCGCTAATAGGGACAGGGGGTTACGAGCAGTACTTC.

J is TRBJ2-7 and V is TRBV2; D is possibly TRBD1 (7 bases). Germline CDR1 SNHLY, CDR2 FYNNEI. The CDR3 spans 15 residues. The V and J ends lost 7 bases and 3 bases respectively, with 19 bases between them. CDR3 bases: TGTGCCAGCAAGGAGGGGGCTTCCGTTGTCTACGAGCAGTACTTC. Its translation is CASKEGASVVYEQYF.

The rearrangement joins TRBV24-1 to TRBJ2-2; 9 bases match TRBD1. Germline loops: CDR1 KGHDR, CDR2 SFDVKD. With V trimmed by 2 bases and J by 3 bases, 9 bases remained unmatched. This CDR3 region has 18 residues. The DNA of the CDR3 is TGTGCCACCAGTGATTCCCATACCGGGACAGGGTACACCGGGGAGCTGTTTTTT. It specifies CATSDSHTGTGYTGELFF.

In this sample, this clone turned up once. The chain is built from TRBV18 and TRBJ2-7, with D possibly being TRBD1 (5 bases). The CDR3 runs 17 residues. Germline V gene sequence: CDR1 KGHSH, CDR2 LQKENI. Trimming took off 1 base at V and 2 bases at J, with 18 bases between the two ends. The CDR3 region has the DNA TGTGCCAGCTCACCACTGTCCCCGTCGACAGCTACCTACGAGCAGTACTTC. This codes for CASSPLSPSTATYEQYF.

The rearrangement uses TRBV2 and TRBJ1-2; 8 nucleotides match TRBD1. Germline lookup yields CDR1 SNHLY and CDR2 FYNNEI. The length of the CDR3 is 14 residues. Trimming cost V 3 bases and J 4 bases; bases outside gene matches: 4. The CDR3 DNA follows: TGTGCCAGCAGTGATACAGGGGGAGGCTATGGCTACACCTTC. As protein: CASSDTGGGYGYTF.

The chain uses TRBV14 and TRBJ2-7, with 11 bases fitting TRBD2. The ends lost 4 bases at V and 5 bases at J; junction bases unmatched: 7. The CDR3 is 15 amino acids. Germline-derived CDR1 and CDR2 are SGHDN and FVKESK. Here the CDR3 reads CASSRVAGGYHEQYF. For the CDR3, the DNA is TGTGCCAGCAGCCGAGTAGCGGGAGGGTACCACGAGCAGTACTTC.

The V and J genes are TRBV6-5 and TRBJ2-3; a possible D gene is TRBD2 (6 bases). The CDR3 has 15 residues. Trimming stripped 7 bases from V and 7 bases from J, with 21 bases between. The germline gives CDR1 MNHEY, CDR2 SVGAGI. The CDR3 sequence is CASTIAVGISHTQYF. CDR3 DNA: TGTGCCAGCACCATAGCGGTTGGAATTTCCCATACGCAGTATTTT.

The CDR3 nucleotides are TGTGCCAGCAGCACGGGACAGGCCAGAGTAGCGAACAAATACGAGCAGTACTTC. Amino acids: CASSTGQARVANKYEQYF. The chain uses TRBV7-2 and TRBJ2-7, with 8 bases that match TRBD1. CDR1 SGHTA and CDR2 FQGNSA come from the germline V gene. The CDR3 has 18 amino acids. The V segment lost 5 bases and the J segment 4 bases; nucleotides outside the gene matches: 19.

The chain combines TRBV5-1 with TRBJ1-5; D might be TRBD1 (6 bases). Germline values: CDR1 SGHRS, CDR2 YFSETQ. The V gene lost 4 bases and the J gene lost 3 bases, with 11 bases spanning the gap. This CDR3 is 14 amino acids long. CDR3 sequence reads: CASSPGQPNQPQHF. CDR3 bases: TGCGCCAGCAGCCCTGGACAGCCCAATCAGCCCCAGCATTTT.

This clone has only one observation. The chain recombines TRBV5-5 with TRBJ2-5, with 8 bases that match TRBD1. The CDR3 is 14 residues long. V trimming: 4 bases; J trimming: 1 base; junction bases outside the gene matches: 3. The V gene's germline CDR1 is SGHKS and CDR2 YYEKEE (reference sequence). DNA for the CDR3: TGTGCCAGCAGCGGAACAGGGGGCCAAGAGACCCAGTACTTC. It specifies CASSGTGGQETQYF.

The chain links TRBV2 to TRBJ2-5; 7 bases map to TRBD1. Germline V gene sequence: CDR1 SNHLY, CDR2 FYNNEI. The CDR3 is made up of 13 amino acids. Trimming removed 8 bases from V and 5 bases from J; junction bases left unmatched: 8. DNA of the CDR3: TGTGCCAGCCTGGACAGGCGAGGGGAGACCCAGTACTTC. It encodes CASLDRRGETQYF.

J is TRBJ2-1 and V is TRBV19; 8 bases fit TRBD1. The J segment lost 7 bases and the V segment lost 3 bases, leaving 5 bases of the junction unmatched. There are 14 residues in the CDR3. Germline values: CDR1 LNHDA, CDR2 SQIVND (reference sequence). The CDR3 is CASSIQGAENEQFF. DNA for the CDR3: TGTGCCAGTAGTATCCAGGGGGCAGAAAATGAGCAGTTCTTC.